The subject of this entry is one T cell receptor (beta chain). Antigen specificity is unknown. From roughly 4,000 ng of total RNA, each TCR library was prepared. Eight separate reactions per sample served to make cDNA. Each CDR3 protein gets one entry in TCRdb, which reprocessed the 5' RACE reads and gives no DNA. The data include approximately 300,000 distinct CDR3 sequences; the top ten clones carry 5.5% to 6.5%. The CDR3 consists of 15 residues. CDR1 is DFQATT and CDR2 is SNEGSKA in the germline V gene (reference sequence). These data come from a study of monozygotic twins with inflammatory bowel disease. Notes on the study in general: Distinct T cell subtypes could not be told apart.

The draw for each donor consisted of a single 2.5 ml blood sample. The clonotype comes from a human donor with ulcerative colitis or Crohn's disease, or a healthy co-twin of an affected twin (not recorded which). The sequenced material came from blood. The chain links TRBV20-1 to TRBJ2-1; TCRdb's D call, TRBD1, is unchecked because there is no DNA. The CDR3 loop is CSARDFGALGNEQFF.